The 22 T cell receptor beta chains below all came from one sample that was sequenced in a study of CD8 T cells in ankylosing spondylitis. MiXCR was run by TCRdb on the 5' RACE reads, yielding one entry per CDR3 protein. This table holds some 140,000 distinct CDR3 sequences, 5.5% to 7.5% found once. Sequencing input: blood, either unsorted or a sorted T cell fraction (not recorded which). Source of these receptors: a female donor with ankylosing spondylitis or in good health (not recorded which).

V gene TRBV6-5 combines with J gene TRBJ1-2, with D hard to call. Germline V CDR1 and CDR2: MNHEY, SVGAGI. CDR3 size: 15 residues. V lost 2 bases to trimming and J lost 4 bases, with 14 bases between them. CDR3 region: CASSYIRPGGYGYTF. CDR3 sequence (DNA): TGTGCCAGCAGTTACATCCGCCCCGGAGGCTATGGCTACACCTTC.

This chain links TRBV28 with TRBJ1-5; no definite D call. In germline, CDR1 is MDHEN, CDR2 SYDVKM. The CDR3 has 9 residues. V lost 4 bases and J 9 bases, leaving 1 base between the germline ends. CDR3 DNA: TGTGCCAGCAGTTCGCCCCAGCATTTT. It specifies CASSSPQHF.

As for this clonotype: The conserved closing phenylalanine or tryptophan is absent in this CDR3, likely reflecting a read error. The CDR3 DNA follows: TGTGCCAGCAGCGCGGGGCTGCACTCCGGGGTGCTGTTTTGT. Amino acids: CASSAGLHSGVLFC. The J gene is TRBJ2-2, the V gene TRBV4-2, with D tentatively TRBD2 (6 bases). The CDR3 totals 14 residues. Germline CDR1 is LGHNA and CDR2 is YNFKEQ.

This clonotype has a handful of counts. This chain joins TRBV5-1 and TRBJ2-5, with TRBD2 matching 8 bases. In germline, CDR1 is SGHRS, CDR2 YFSETQ. Trimming at V came to 0 bases and at J to 4 bases, leaving 14 bases not matched to a gene. The CDR3 runs 18 residues. The CDR3 is CASSLVMSGGGGRETQYF. The CDR3, as DNA: TGCGCCAGCAGCTTGGTGATGTCCGGGGGGGGTGGTCGAGAGACCCAGTACTTC.

The V gene is TRBV6-2 or TRBV6-3, the J gene TRBJ2-5; D gene unclear. Germline V CDR1 and CDR2: MNHEY, SVGEGT. The V gene lost 6 bases and the J gene lost 5 bases, with 13 bases spanning the gap. The CDR3 has 13 residues. The CDR3 sequence is CASSPTFGETQYF. In nucleotides, the CDR3 is TGTGCCAGCAGCCCCACTTTTGGCGAGACCCAGTACTTC.

Ten or more counts support this clonotype. The chain combines TRBV7-9 with TRBJ1-5, with D possibly TRBD1 on 5 matching bases. Trimming removed 5 bases from V and 6 bases from J, with 14 bases in between. CDR1 and CDR2 (germline): SEHNR, FQNEAQ (reference sequence). The CDR3 runs to 14 residues. The CDR3 DNA reads TGTGCCAGCAGCATCGCGACCGGGGGTCAGCCCCAGCATTTT. Protein sequence: CASSIATGGQPQHF.

This clonotype was counted at least ten times. The chain has TRBV12-3 or TRBV12-4 and TRBJ2-2; D gene ambiguous. With 3 bases removed from V and 6 bases from J, the gap between germline ends came to 5 bases. The CDR3 is 12 residues long. CDR3 DNA sequence: TGTGCCAGCAGTTTCCCCCCCGGGGAGCTGTTTTTT. Its protein is CASSFPPGELFF.

This clonotype was detected ten times or more. The gene calls are TRBV20-1 and TRBJ2-2, with 16 bases that match TRBD2. V shed 6 bases, J shed 0 bases, and the junction held 4 bases outside the gene matches. The CDR3 has 17 amino acids. Germline CDR1 and CDR2: DFQATT and SNEGSKA (reference sequence). The CDR3 nucleotides are TGCAGTGCGAGGGGGACTAGCGGGGGGGCGAACACCGGGGAGCTGTTTTTT. This encodes CSARGTSGGANTGELFF.

This clonotype was picked up a small number of times. The rearrangement joins TRBV7-9 to TRBJ2-7; 9 positions agree with TRBD1. V was pared by 4 bases and J by 2 bases, with 6 bases of the junction left unmatched. The CDR3 length is 15 residues. Germline loops: CDR1 SEHNR, CDR2 FQNEAQ (reference sequence). The CDR3 DNA reads TGTGCCAGCAGCTCCGGGACAGGGATCACCTACGAGCAGTACTTC. It specifies CASSSGTGITYEQYF.

This clonotype was seen only once. Compared with germline, one end of the junction differs, possibly owing to a read error. The chain combines TRBV6-2 or TRBV6-3 with TRBJ1-5; weak D call: TRBD1 (6 bases). The CDR3 spans 14 residues. Looked up from germline, CDR1 is MNHEY and CDR2 is SVGEGT. The CDR3 reads CASSSDSNNRPQHF. The CDR3 coding sequence is TGTGCCAGCAGTTCGGACAGCAACAATCGGCCCCAGCATTTT.

This clonotype was counted many times. The chain joins TRBV6-5 to TRBJ1-4; D might be TRBD1 (5 bases). The CDR3 is 15 residues long. Germline lookup yields CDR1 MNHEY and CDR2 SVGAGI. V was shortened by 0 bases and J by 1 base, with 6 bases between the two germline ends. The DNA of the CDR3 is TGTGCCAGCAGTTACTCGCAGGGAACTAATGAAAAACTGTTTTTT. Its translation: CASSYSQGTNEKLFF.

This clonotype was seen many times. V usage is TRBV6-1 and J usage is TRBJ2-2; 7 nucleotides agree with TRBD1. V lost 6 bases to trimming and J lost 7 bases; unmatched junction nucleotides: 5. CDR3 length equals 13 residues. Germline V lookup: CDR1 MNHNS, CDR2 SASEGT. The CDR3: CASSPTGIGELFF. The CDR3 bases are TGTGCCAGCAGCCCGACAGGGATCGGGGAGCTGTTTTTT.

This clonotype occurred many times. The chain carries TRBV24-1 and TRBJ2-1, with TRBD2 matching 9 bases. The V and J ends lost 4 bases and 10 bases, in that order; junction bases with no gene match: 13. Germline CDR1 and CDR2: KGHDR and SFDVKD. This CDR3 is 16 amino acids long. The CDR3 DNA sequence: TGTGCCACCAGTGACCCTAGCGGGGCGTTCTCCGGGGAGCAGTTCTTC. Encoded protein: CATSDPSGAFSGEQFF.

Many counts were recorded for this clonotype. The rearrangement links TRBV7-9 to TRBJ2-7; D unresolved. Between the trimmed V and J ends, which lost 0 bases and 0 bases, there was a span of 12 bases. Germline CDR1 and CDR2: SEHNR and FQNEAQ (reference sequence). The CDR3 runs to 16 residues. The DNA of the CDR3 is TGTGCCAGCAGCTTAGCGCTTCGGCACTTCTCCTACGAGCAGTACTTC. Its translation: CASSLALRHFSYEQYF.

The sample holds many counts of this clonotype. The chain is built from TRBV20-1 and TRBJ1-5; D perhaps matches TRBD1 (5 bases). The germline V gene has CDR1 DFQATT and CDR2 SNEGSKA (reference sequence). The CDR3 is 15 residues long. The V end lost 3 bases, the J end lost 2 bases, and 14 bases lay between the germline ends. DNA for the CDR3: TGCAGTGCTAGTTCGGTCGGGGCGGGCAATCAGCCCCAGCATTTT. Amino acids: CSASSVGAGNQPQHF.

This clonotype was detected many times. The V and J genes are TRBV5-1 and TRBJ2-3, with TRBD2 as a possible D gene (7 bases). The germline V gene encodes CDR1 SGHRS and CDR2 YFSETQ. The CDR3 loop spans 16 amino acids. V was clipped by 6 bases and J by 3 bases, with 20 bases between them. Written as DNA, the CDR3 is TGCGCCAGCATGTTAAAGGGGGGGAGAGGGACAGATACGCAGTATTTT. Its translation is CASMLKGGRGTDTQYF.

In this sample, this clonotype turned up many times. V and J are TRBV5-5 and TRBJ2-7; TRBD1 might be the D (6 bases). The germline V gene has CDR1 SGHKS and CDR2 YYEKEE (reference sequence). This CDR3 region has 14 residues. Trimming removed 2 bases from V and 0 bases from J, with 9 bases in between. The CDR3 reads CASSFEGVSYEQYF. CDR3 sequence (DNA): TGTGCCAGCAGCTTTGAGGGGGTCTCCTACGAGCAGTACTTC.

This clonotype was counted ten times or more. The V call is TRBV20-1, the J call TRBJ1-6, with D unclear. The CDR3 has 14 residues. Between the trimmed V and J ends, which lost 3 bases and 15 bases, there was a span of 21 bases. CDR1 and CDR2 (germline): DFQATT, SNEGSKA (reference sequence). In nucleotides, the CDR3 is TGCAGTGCTAGGACACCGGGCGGGAGTCGGGTCCTCCACTTT. Protein sequence: CSARTPGGSRVLHF.

In its sample, this clonotype was seen many times. The rearrangement joins TRBV6-5 to TRBJ1-4; perhaps TRBD1 as D (5 bases). V was clipped by 0 bases and J by 7 bases, with 12 bases between them. This CDR3 is 15 amino acids long. Germline CDR1 MNHEY, CDR2 SVGAGI. DNA of the CDR3: TGTGCCAGCAGTTACTCGAGAGGGGTTATTGAAAAACTGTTTTTT. Translating gives CASSYSRGVIEKLFF.

This clonotype was recorded many times. The chain recombines TRBV28 with TRBJ1-2, with D unclear. Germline V gene data show CDR1 as MDHEN and CDR2 as SYDVKM. This CDR3 is built from 13 residues. The V gene lost 5 bases and the J gene lost 4 bases, with 11 bases spanning the gap. Here the CDR3 DNA reads TGTGCCAGCAGTCCCGCCGTGGCCTATGGCTACACCTTC. It encodes CASSPAVAYGYTF.

Ten or more counts support this clonotype. The chain has TRBV20-1 and TRBJ2-1; 11 bases align to TRBD2. The germline gives CDR1 DFQATT, CDR2 SNEGSKA (reference sequence). V lost 8 bases, J lost 4 bases, and 7 bases stayed unmatched. This CDR3 contains 14 residues. Here the CDR3 reads CSPGTSGEYNEQFF. Written as DNA, the CDR3 is TGCAGTCCTGGGACTAGCGGAGAGTACAATGAGCAGTTCTTC.

In its sample, this clonotype was seen many times. This CDR3 is CAISYSTDTQYF. The CDR3 nucleotides read TGTGCCATCAGCTACAGCACAGATACGCAGTATTTT. J is TRBJ2-3 and V is TRBV10-3; no clear D gene. Germline V gene data show CDR1 as ENHRY and CDR2 as SYGVKD. The CDR3 consists of 12 residues. Trimming pared 6 bases from V and 0 bases from J, leaving 4 bases between.